This T cell receptor beta chain was sequenced for a study of post-analysis software for immune sequencing data (dated by TCRdb to between 2015 and 2016). Describing the broader study: Recorded disease courses included relapsing-remitting, secondary progressive and progressive-relapsing multiple sclerosis, with some patients lacking subtype annotation. The patient repertoires were set against under 12 previously published healthy control repertoires from donors whose ages ranged from about 6 to 27 years. A subset of samples was prepared in parallel using single-end sample barcoding, then pooled and co-amplified after Illumina adapter ligation. On the study overall, not on this receptor specifically: Direct clustering with F measure revealed strong co-clustering of samples prepared in the same batch, which led to a batch-effect correction. The control group was slightly older than the multiple sclerosis patient group. Multiple sclerosis patients had significantly lower normalized Chao1 diversity than controls, a result that suggests substantial peripheral T-cell clonal expansion. Patients showed significantly higher frequencies than controls for a handful of TRBV segments, among them TRBV5-6, TRBV5-1 and TRBV20-1.

TCR beta repertoires were profiled from peripheral blood of more than ten young patients with multiple sclerosis to demonstrate the VDJtools post-analysis software. The patients with multiple sclerosis were children and adolescents between 6 and 15 years of age. V is cut by 0 bases and J by 4 bases, and the space between the germline ends is 10 bases. Taken from the germline V gene, the CDR1 and CDR2 loops are SGHDT and YYEEEE. The CDR3, cysteine through phenylalanine, is 14 amino acids long. The read is trimmed to its CDR3 DNA, 42 bases read in frame from base 1. Of note for this clonotype: Its antigen is still unknown. No qualities accompany the bases; no much larger clone lies one base away.

The library was prepared using PCR. Instrument used: Illumina HiSeq 2500. Unique molecular identifiers were incorporated into TCR beta cDNA libraries to reduce PCR and sequencing biases. Approximately 500,000 cDNA molecules were obtained per 1 to 10 million input T cells, so each molecule approximated one T cell. The same protocol used for the earlier healthy control dataset was applied to prepare and sequence the patient libraries. Samples belonging to the same batch were prepared together, multiplexed and sequenced on a shared HiSeq lane. Regarding the original processing steps: Raw barcoded reads were processed with MIGEC, discarding single-read molecular identifier groups before consensus assembly and CDR3 extraction. VDJtools was used for post-analysis of the clonotype tables, with diversity normalized by down-sampling every dataset to the smallest sample size. To correct batch-related cross-sample contamination, repertoire overlap clustering matched CDR3 amino acid sequences but not nucleotide sequences. The public reads were reanalyzed by TCRdb: fastp trimming at Q25, MiXCR alignment, in-frame beta chains only. Rows merge per CDR3 protein into single entries with the most common DNA and genes. Clone size and V and J calls follow TCRdb, not the original study. This sample gives hundreds of thousands of distinct CDR3 sequences in total; around 27% of them show up just once. The top ten hold around 0.56% of the sample.

The TCR originated in a girl aged 5 to 17 with multiple sclerosis. Input material: blood. The chain uses TRBV5-6 and TRBJ1-1; too little of a D gene remains to name it. The DNA sequence follows: TGTGCCAGCAGCTTGGGCCGGCGGAGCACTGAAGCTTTCTTT. This sequence encodes CASSLGRRSTEAFF. Extended through the reference TRBV5-6 and TRBJ1-1 proteins, this CDR3 yields the full variable domain: DAGVTQSPTHLIKTRGQQVTLRCSPKSGHDTVSWYQQALGQGPQFIFQYYEEEERQRGNFPDRFSGHQFPNYSSELNVNALLLGDSALYLCASSLGRRSTEAFFGQGTRLTVV.